This T cell receptor (beta chain) is from a study of T cell repertoires in cytomegalovirus infection. Turning to the study itself: A matching HLA type, together with CMV infection, was signaled by public TCR beta signatures. Study-wide results and limits: Within the response measured ex vivo, HLA-C-restricted CMV-specific TCR beta clonotypes were dominant. Carriers of CMV and the relevant HLA type were discriminated by public TCR beta frequency.

This clonotype was counted only a few times. No antigen is known for it. Trimming stripped 5 bases from V and 8 bases from J, with 19 bases between. The CDR3 consists of 15 residues. CDR1 is SEHNR, CDR2 FQNEAQ, per germline (reference sequence). TCRdb processed the reads anew with MiXCR; each CDR3 protein has one entry. The data hold approximately 630,000 distinct CDR3 sequences, with about 24% observed a single time. This sequence joins TRBV7-9 and TRBJ2-1, with D perhaps being TRBD1 or TRBD2 (6 bases each). Sequencing used CD8+ T cells from PBMCs. This clonotype was obtained from a human donor in good health (CMV status not recorded). Some clones in this sample may be carry-over from other donors' samples. Here the CDR3 reads CASSPMGGASDEQFF. The CDR3 nucleotides read TGTGCCAGCAGCCCGATGGGGGGCGCGTCCGATGAGCAGTTCTTC. Full variable domain (remainder filled in from reference TRBV7-9 and TRBJ2-1): DTGVSQNPRHKITKRGQNVTFRCDPISEHNRLYWYRQTLGQGPEFLTYFQNEAQLEKSRLLSDRFSAERPKGSFSTLEIQRTEQGDSAMYLCASSPMGGASDEQFFGPGTRLTVL.